This T cell receptor (beta chain) originates from a study of regulatory T cells in long-lasting Graves disease. With iRepertoire HTBI primers and Arm-PCR of CDR3 regions, TCR beta libraries were built. TCRdb itself ran the multiplex PCR reads through MiXCR, one entry per CDR3 protein. The data hold about 530,000 distinct CDR3 sequences, with about 16% observed a single time. Trimming shortened V by 0 bases and J by 4 bases, and 9 bases separated the two germline ends. The germline CDR1 and CDR2 sequences are LGHDT and YNNKEL (reference sequence). The length of the CDR3 is 14 residues. This clonotype has at least ten counts. Its specificity is unknown. Study-wide findings and caveats: Comparison showed that persistent patients shared more public clonotypes (under 3,000) than new patients (around 1,000).

Indicated time point: newly diagnosed GD, antithyroid drugs for less than 3 months. RNA isolated from PBMCs was used to make the TCR library. This sample was shared with a second study, whose subject was T cells in Graves' hyperthyroidism and ophthalmopathy. That publication notes: In validation, the model predicted ophthalmopathy. These predictions came a median about 6.2 months before onset.

Sequencing was performed on peripheral blood mononuclear cells (PBMCs), taken at new diagnosis, from a patient treated with antithyroid drugs. This clonotype was sampled from a middle-aged woman with Graves disease. The chain joins TRBV3-1 to TRBJ1-1; unclear D gene. The CDR3 reads CASSQDLWSTEAFF. Written as DNA, the CDR3 is TGTGCCAGCAGCCAAGATTTGTGGAGCACTGAAGCTTTCTTT.